The 28 T cell receptor beta chains listed next were all sequenced from one sample in a study of T cell responses to AZD1222 COVID-19 vaccine. Generated by immunoSEQ multiplex PCR, the TCRdb table keeps only in-frame clones and is missing some. The sample contains about 140,000 clones, approximately 92% of which appear only once. The source was peripheral blood, collected on day 0 of AZD1222 vaccination. These receptors originate from an adult in good health.

This rearrangement joins TRBV14 to TRBJ2-7, with D perhaps matching TRBD1 or TRBD2 (5 bases each). The CDR3 sequence is 13 residues long. Germline lookup yields CDR1 SGHDN and CDR2 FVKESK. V was pared by 0 bases and J by 9 bases, with 12 bases between. CDR3 region: CASSQDRGRRQYF. DNA for the CDR3: TGTGCCAGCAGCCAAGATCGGGGCCGGCGGCAGTACTTC.

The chain links TRBV9 to TRBJ1-5, with D tentatively TRBD1 (5 bases). With 2 bases removed from V and 6 bases from J, the gap between germline ends came to 15 bases. Germline lookup yields CDR1 SGDLS and CDR2 YYNGEE. The CDR3 totals 15 residues. CDR3 in amino acids: CASSVEDSGGQPQHF. The DNA for the CDR3 is TGTGCCAGCAGCGTGGAAGACAGTGGGGGTCAGCCCCAGCATTTT. Supplemented by reference TRBV9 and TRBJ1-5, the full variable domain reads DSGVTQTPKHLITATGQRVTLRCSPRSGDLSVYWYQQSLDQGLQFLIQYYNGEERAKGNILERFSAQQFPDLHSELNLSSLELGDSALYFCASSVEDSGGQPQHFGDGTRLSIL.

V usage is TRBV6-5 and J usage is TRBJ1-2; TRBD1 aligns across 7 bases. CDR1 is MNHEY and CDR2 is SVGAGI in the germline V gene. V gave up 8 bases and J gave up 8 bases; unmatched junction bases: 8. There are 12 residues in the CDR3. The CDR3 sequence is CASRRQGWGYTF. The CDR3 DNA sequence: TGTGCCAGCCGAAGACAGGGATGGGGCTACACCTTC.

J is TRBJ1-1 and V is TRBV28; possibly TRBD1 for D (5 bases). Deletions cut 4 bases from V and 1 base from J, with 10 bases between. Germline V gene data show CDR1 as MDHEN and CDR2 as SYDVKM. This CDR3 contains 14 residues. CDR3 amino acids: CASSSTGANTEAFF. The CDR3 coding sequence is TGTGCCAGCAGTTCGACCGGGGCGAACACTGAAGCTTTCTTT.

The V and J genes are TRBV7-9 and TRBJ2-1; no reliable D call. V was clipped by 2 bases and J by 12 bases, with 11 bases between them. This CDR3 is built from 12 residues. CDR1 is SEHNR and CDR2 is FQNEAQ in the germline V gene (reference sequence). This CDR3 is CASSLMGIGQFF. The CDR3, as DNA: TGTGCCAGCAGCTTAATGGGAATAGGGCAGTTCTTC.

The chain uses TRBV28 and TRBJ1-5, with TRBD1 as a possible D gene (6 bases). Trimming shortened V by 3 bases and J by 2 bases, and 11 bases separated the two germline ends. Germline CDR1 and CDR2: MDHEN and SYDVKM. This CDR3 comprises 15 residues. CDR3 in amino acids: CASSLGYRGNQPQHF. The CDR3 DNA reads as TGTGCCAGCAGTTTGGGGTACAGGGGCAATCAGCCCCAGCATTTT.

The V call is TRBV2, the J call TRBJ1-5, with D hard to call. V lost 1 base, J lost 4 bases, and 11 bases lay in between. The CDR3 has 15 amino acids. Germline CDR1 SNHLY, CDR2 FYNNEI. The chain's CDR3 is CASSEDPRGNQPQHF. The CDR3 DNA sequence: TGTGCCAGCAGTGAAGACCCAAGAGGTAATCAGCCCCAGCATTTT.

This sequence joins TRBV28 and TRBJ2-7, with D uncertain. CDR3 length: 16 amino acids. The germline V and J ends were trimmed by 3 bases and 1 base, with 16 bases remaining between them. Germline values: CDR1 MDHEN, CDR2 SYDVKM. CDR3 sequence reads: CASSFHFPAGSYEQYF. The CDR3 coding sequence is TGTGCCAGCAGTTTCCACTTTCCTGCCGGGTCCTACGAGCAGTACTTC.

The V gene is TRBV10-2, the J gene TRBJ2-2; 10 bases agree with TRBD1. V dropped 11 bases and J dropped 9; count of bases not matched to a gene: 9. CDR1 is WSHSY and CDR2 is SAAADI in the germline V gene. The CDR3 is 13 amino acids. CDR3 amino acids: CAGLGQGGRELFF. The CDR3 DNA is TGCGCCGGGTTAGGACAGGGGGGCCGGGAGCTGTTTTTT.

The chain uses TRBV6-5 and TRBJ1-1, with D possibly being TRBD1 (5 bases). Germline V lookup: CDR1 MNHEY, CDR2 SVGAGI. The germline V and J ends were trimmed by 11 bases and 12 bases, with 22 bases remaining between them. The CDR3 length is 12 residues. CDR3 bases: TGTGCCGGGAGGGAGGGGCAGAGGAGACCTTTCTTT. Translating it yields CAGREGQRRPFF.

The chain has TRBV3-1 (or the pseudogene TRBV3-2) and TRBJ2-7; D call uncertain. The V gene's germline CDR1 is LGHDT and CDR2 YNNKEL (reference sequence). The CDR3 covers 14 residues. V lost 1 base and J lost 2, with 9 bases in between. The CDR3 DNA reads TGTGCCAGCAGCCAAGCGGGCGGTACCTACGAGCAGTACTTC. Translating gives CASSQAGGTYEQYF.

This chain connects TRBV3-1 (or the pseudogene TRBV3-2) to TRBJ2-7; D possibly corresponds to TRBD1 (6 bases). V was shortened by 6 bases and J by 3 bases, with 15 bases between the two germline ends. Germline CDR1 reads LGHDT; CDR2 reads YNNKEL (reference sequence). The CDR3 has 14 residues. CDR3 in amino acids: CASSLTGYFYEQYF. The CDR3 DNA follows: TGTGCCAGCAGTCTGACAGGCTATTTCTACGAGCAGTACTTC.

This clone came up once. The V and J genes are TRBV30 and TRBJ1-2; a weak D match, TRBD1 (6 bases). In germline, CDR1 is GTSNPN, CDR2 SVGIG (reference sequence). V lost 1 base, J lost 4 bases, and 13 bases lay in between. The CDR3 consists of 14 residues. This CDR3 reads CAWSEQGVRYGYTF. CDR3 DNA: TGTGCCTGGAGTGAACAGGGCGTTCGCTATGGCTACACCTTC.

This sequence joins TRBV19 and TRBJ1-6; D gene uncertain. V was shortened by 5 bases and J by 2 bases, with 10 bases between the two germline ends. Germline V CDR1 and CDR2: LNHDA, SQIVND (reference sequence). The CDR3 has 15 residues. CDR3 amino acids: CASSPGLPYNSPLHF. The CDR3 bases are TGTGCCAGTAGTCCCGGGTTACCCTATAATTCACCCCTCCACTTT.

The V and J genes are TRBV11-2 and TRBJ2-2; D possibly corresponds to TRBD2 (6 bases). Trimming left V 3 bases short and J 6 bases short, with 11 bases between. The CDR3 totals 14 residues. The germline V gene encodes CDR1 SGHAT and CDR2 FQNNGV. The CDR3: CASSFTPGAGELFF. CDR3 nucleotides: TGTGCCAGCAGCTTCACGCCGGGGGCCGGGGAGCTGTTTTTT.

The V and J genes are TRBV18 and TRBJ2-6; no clear D. V shed 3 bases and J shed 0 bases, with 12 bases lying between them. CDR3 length: 17 amino acids. Germline CDR1 is KGHSH and CDR2 is LQKENI. This chain's CDR3 is CASSPSGTLSGANVLTF. CDR3 nucleotide sequence: TGTGCCAGCTCACCGTCGGGCACTCTCTCTGGGGCCAACGTCCTGACTTTC.

This chain connects TRBV2 to TRBJ2-7; D ambiguous. Germline assignment: CDR1 SNHLY and CDR2 FYNNEI. V was shortened by 7 bases and J by 2 bases, with 15 bases between the two germline ends. CDR3 length: 14 residues. The CDR3 sequence: CASNRAGETYEQYF. CDR3 bases: TGTGCCAGCAATCGGGCAGGTGAGACCTACGAGCAGTACTTC.

The table lists this clone with a few counts. This chain links TRBV2 with TRBJ1-5; D may be TRBD1 (5 bases). From germline, CDR1 is SNHLY and CDR2 FYNNEI. V lost 7 bases, J lost 7 bases, and 20 bases lay in between. The CDR3 has 15 amino acids. The CDR3 DNA sequence: TGTGCCAGCACCACACTCAAAGGGACTAAGCAGCCCCAGCATTTT. This codes for CASTTLKGTKQPQHF.

This chain joins TRBV6-5 and TRBJ1-1; possibly TRBD1 for D (5 bases). Trimming removed 0 bases from V and 11 bases from J, with 10 bases in between. The CDR3 is made up of 12 amino acids. Germline-derived CDR1 and CDR2 are MNHEY and SVGAGI. Written as DNA, the CDR3 is TGTGCCAGCAGTTACTCCGAGGGGTGGGCTTTCTTT. It translates to CASSYSEGWAFF.

This clone has a handful of counts. The chain has TRBV7-9 and TRBJ1-3; D is perhaps TRBD1 (5 bases). This CDR3 has 14 amino acids. Trimming took 4 bases from V and 3 from J, leaving 10 bases between them. Germline values: CDR1 SEHNR, CDR2 FQNEAQ (reference sequence). This CDR3 is CASSWRGLGNTIYF. Written as DNA, the CDR3 is TGTGCCAGCAGCTGGAGGGGTCTTGGAAACACCATATATTTT.

This chain links TRBV5-1 with TRBJ2-5; no clear D. This CDR3 has 13 amino acids. Germline V gene data show CDR1 as SGHRS and CDR2 as YFSETQ. Trimming took 3 bases from V and 1 from J, leaving 7 bases between them. The CDR3 DNA follows: TGCGCCAGCAGCTCCACTCCCCAAGAGACCCAGTACTTC. This gives the protein CASSSTPQETQYF. Drawing the rest from reference TRBV5-1 and TRBJ2-5, the complete variable domain is KAGVTQTPRYLIKTRGQQVTLSCSPISGHRSVSWYQQTPGQGLQFLFEYFSETQRNKGNFPGRFSGRQFSNSRSEMNVSTLELGDSALYLCASSSTPQETQYFGPGTRLLVL.

The V and J genes are TRBV19 and TRBJ2-7; maybe TRBD2 (6 bases). In germline, CDR1 is LNHDA, CDR2 SQIVND (reference sequence). The CDR3 contains 16 residues. The V and J ends lost 5 bases and 2 bases respectively, with 19 bases between them. In DNA form, the CDR3 reads TGTGCCAGTAGTGCTAAGCCGAGGGCGGGACCCTACGAGCAGTACTTC. Its protein product is CASSAKPRAGPYEQYF. The full variable domain, rest sourced from reference TRBV19 and TRBJ2-7, is DGGITQSPKYLFRKEGQNVTLSCEQNLNHDAMYWYRQDPGQGLRLIYYSQIVNDFQKGDIAEGYSVSREKKESFPLTVTSAQKNPTAFYLCASSAKPRAGPYEQYFGPGTRLTVT.

V gene TRBV5-1 combines with J gene TRBJ1-1, with D possibly being TRBD1 (5 bases). The CDR3 runs to 16 residues. Trimming left V 4 bases short and J 0 bases short, with 16 bases between. In germline, CDR1 is SGHRS, CDR2 YFSETQ. CDR3 protein: CASSIGTGSVNTEAFF. The CDR3 coding sequence is TGCGCCAGCAGCATAGGGACTGGTTCTGTGAACACTGAAGCTTTCTTT.

The chain couples TRBV7-2 to TRBJ2-2; 10 nucleotides match TRBD2. Unmatched junction bases numbered 6, after V lost 0 bases and J lost 5 bases. CDR1 is SGHTA and CDR2 is FQGNSA in the germline V gene. This CDR3 has 17 amino acids. CDR3 nucleotides: TGTGCCAGCAGCTTAGCGCAGCGGGGGGGCCGAACCGGGGAGCTGTTTTTT. Translation gives CASSLAQRGGRTGELFF. The variable domain in full, completed from reference TRBV7-2 and TRBJ2-2, reads GAGVSQSPSNKVTEKGKDVELRCDPISGHTALYWYRQSLGQGLEFLIYFQGNSAPDKSGLPSDRFSAERTGGSVSTLTIQRTQQEDSAVYLCASSLAQRGGRTGELFFGEGSRLTVL.

The chain links TRBV3-1 (or the pseudogene TRBV3-2) to TRBJ2-1; D is ambiguous. The length of the CDR3 is 15 residues. V lost 4 bases, J lost 2 bases, and 12 bases lay in between. Germline V lookup: CDR1 LGHDT, CDR2 YNNKEL (reference sequence). CDR3 bases: TGTGCCAGCAGCCGAGGTAGTAATCCCTACAATGAGCAGTTCTTC. Its translation: CASSRGSNPYNEQFF.

The chain employs TRBV4-1 and TRBJ1-5, with D unclear. There are 13 residues in the CDR3. Trimming took 3 bases from V and 4 from J, leaving 7 bases between them. In germline, CDR1 is MGHRA, CDR2 YSYEKL. The CDR3 DNA reads TGCGCCAGCAGCCATGCGTCGAATCAGCCCCAGCATTTT. Amino acid sequence: CASSHASNQPQHF.

V gene TRBV2 combines with J gene TRBJ1-4; possible D gene TRBD1, 6 bases. The germline gives CDR1 SNHLY, CDR2 FYNNEI. Trimming removed 6 bases from V and 4 bases from J, with 15 bases in between. The CDR3 has 15 amino acids. The CDR3, as DNA: TGTGCCAGCAGCTTCCAGGGGATACGTAATGAAAAACTGTTTTTT. Its translation: CASSFQGIRNEKLFF.

The chain employs TRBV27 and TRBJ1-1; D is unresolved. The CDR3 is 14 amino acids. Germline V CDR1 and CDR2: MNHEY, SMNVEV (reference sequence). V was trimmed by 6 bases and J by 1 base, leaving 12 bases between them. This CDR3 is CASSSRRQNTEAFF. The CDR3 nucleotides read TGTGCCAGCAGCTCCCGTAGGCAGAACACTGAAGCTTTCTTT.